The sequence of this T cell receptor (beta chain) was determined in a study of shared clonotypes between healthy human individuals. Sequenced by immunoSEQ multiplex PCR; TCRdb stores in-frame clones only, minus some. Here the sample spans about 1.5 million clones, 95% to 97% being singletons. All the donors were Caucasian adults who lived in Nashville, Tennessee. In its sample, this clone was seen once. The V and J ends lost 4 bases and 6 bases, in that order; junction bases with no gene match: 8. The CDR3 length is 15 residues. Germline CDR1 LNHDA, CDR2 SQIVND (reference sequence). This receptor was identified in a man aged 25 to 40 in good health. The chain joins TRBV19 to TRBJ2-2; TRBD1 matches 7 bases. The sample comprised naive CD4+ T cells sorted from blood. Sample subset: CD45RA+ positively selected. The CDR3 sequence: CASSKQGTVPGELFF. The CDR3, as DNA: TGTGCCAGTAGTAAACAGGGGACCGTGCCCGGGGAGCTGTTTTTT.